This T cell receptor (beta chain) was documented in a study of blood T cell repertoires in COVID-19. As for the study in general: Material from acute and convalescent COVID-19 was sourced from the United States, Italy and Spain. PBMCs, B-cell-depleted T cells, or T cells were the source of the cDNA or gDNA that made up the material.

The CDR3 runs to 14 residues. The germline CDR1 and CDR2 sequences are MNHNY and SVGAGI (reference sequence). V shed 5 bases, J shed 7 bases, and the junction held 9 bases outside the gene matches. Study processing details: Estimates of nucleated cell counts were drawn from the amplification of reference gene primers. TCRdb's table, derived via immunoSEQ multiplex PCR, lists solely in-frame clones and lacks some. The DNA was the basis for D and trimming; V, J and clone size are from that table. The data contain about 120,000 clones, 75% to 90% of them seen just once; the ten biggest clones take up 2% to 2.5%.

The sequence was collected from a man between 25 and 39 years old with acute or convalescent COVID-19. The specimen sequenced was peripheral blood. The chain is built from TRBV6-6 and TRBJ2-3; 7 nucleotides match TRBD1. For the CDR3, the DNA is TGTGCCAGCAGTATGGGGCAGGGGGTAAATACGCAGTATTTT. It codes for CASSMGQGVNTQYF.